This TCR beta chain was observed in a study of somatic reversion in DOCK8 deficiency (TCRdb year 2020). At the level of the whole study: T cell receptor beta repertoires were compared among DOCK8-deficient patients, DOCK8-revertant patients and healthy volunteers. The study examined how somatic reversion of pathogenic DOCK8 variants changes lymphocyte differentiation and function in DOCK8 deficiency. The DOCK8-deficient patients included in the study had been previously reported. Overall results and qualifications from the work: The source material for each sample, whole blood versus PBMCs, was not specified per sample in the methods.

The library was prepared using multiplex PCR. Using EuroClonality-NGS primers, the TRB libraries were generated through a one-step amplicon PCR run on 100 ng genomic DNA. Sequencing of the TRB amplicons was done on Illumina MiSeq instruments using 2 x 250 bp version 2 chemistry. The authors' pipeline ran thus. IMGT/HighV-QUEST was the tool used for both primary TRB sequence analysis and V(D)J annotation. VDJtools was used to assess repertoire diversity and composition after nonfunctional clones were removed and samples were downsampled for comparisons between samples. Through fastp at Q25 and MiXCR, TCRdb rebuilt clones from the public reads, retaining in-frame beta chains. A single entry per CDR3 protein holds the most common genes and DNA from its merged rows. None of the V and J calls come from the authors' own analysis; TCRdb made them. This sample holds several thousand distinct CDR3 sequences; more than 20% were observed only once. Of the sample, approximately 9.1% is held by the ten largest clones.

Concerning this clonotype: The antigen it binds to is not known. It has no much larger one-base neighbor in the sample; base qualities were not kept.

Including the terminal cysteine and phenylalanine, the CDR3 comprises 16 residues. Of all the DNA, just the CDR3 is kept, 48 bases in frame from base 1. Trimming removed 2 bases from V and 1 base from J, leaving 15 bases between the germline ends. Healthy control blood came from volunteer donors supplied by blood services in Australia and France. Genomic DNA for TCR repertoire analysis was isolated either from whole blood samples or from PBMCs. The V gene is TRBV5-3 and the J gene is TRBJ1-1, with a weak D call of TRBD1 (5 bases match). TRBV5-3 is classed as an ORF, of uncertain function. The TCR was taken from a human donor in good health. Sequenced material: peripheral blood. The sequenced DNA: TGTGCCAGAAGCTTTTTGACAGATCCGACGAACACTGAAGCTTTCTTT. This translates into CARSFLTDPTNTEAFF.